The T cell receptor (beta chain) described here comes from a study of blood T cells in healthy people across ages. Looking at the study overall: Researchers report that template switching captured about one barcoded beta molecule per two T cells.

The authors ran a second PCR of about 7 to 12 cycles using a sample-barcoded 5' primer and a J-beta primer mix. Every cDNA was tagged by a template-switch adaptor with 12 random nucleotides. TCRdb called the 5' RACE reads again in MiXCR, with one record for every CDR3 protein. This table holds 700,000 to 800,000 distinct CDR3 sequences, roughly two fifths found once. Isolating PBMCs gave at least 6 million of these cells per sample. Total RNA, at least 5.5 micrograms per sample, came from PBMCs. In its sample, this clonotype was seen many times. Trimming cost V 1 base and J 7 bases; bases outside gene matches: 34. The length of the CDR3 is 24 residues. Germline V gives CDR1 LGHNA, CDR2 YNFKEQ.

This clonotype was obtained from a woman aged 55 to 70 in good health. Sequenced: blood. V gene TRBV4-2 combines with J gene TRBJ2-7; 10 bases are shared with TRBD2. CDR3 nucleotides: TGTGCCAGCAGCCAAGGGGGTCTAGCGGGGGCCGTTGGCAAGTGGTCCCACTCCTACAATGAGCAGTACTTC. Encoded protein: CASSQGGLAGAVGKWSHSYNEQYF.